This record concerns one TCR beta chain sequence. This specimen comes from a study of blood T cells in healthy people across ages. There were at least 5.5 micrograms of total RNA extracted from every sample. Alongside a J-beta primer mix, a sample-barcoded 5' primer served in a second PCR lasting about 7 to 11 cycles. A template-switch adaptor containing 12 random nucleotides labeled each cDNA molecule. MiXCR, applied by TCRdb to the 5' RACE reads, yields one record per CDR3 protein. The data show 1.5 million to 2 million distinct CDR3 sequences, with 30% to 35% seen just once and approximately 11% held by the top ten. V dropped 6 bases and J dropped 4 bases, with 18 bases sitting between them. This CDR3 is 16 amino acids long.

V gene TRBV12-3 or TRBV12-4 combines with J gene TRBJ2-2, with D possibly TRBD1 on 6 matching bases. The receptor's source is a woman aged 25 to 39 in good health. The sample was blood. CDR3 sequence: CASSHGWGQGTGELFF. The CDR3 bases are TGTGCCAGCAGCCACGGGTGGGGGCAAGGCACCGGGGAGCTGTTTTTT.